This TCR beta chain was captured in a study of shared clonotypes between healthy human individuals. The CDR3 consists of 16 residues. Germline-derived CDR1 and CDR2 are SGHDN and FVKESK. The V end lost 2 bases, the J end lost 0 bases, and 11 bases lay between the germline ends. The study, taken as a whole, reports: The naive CD4 repertoires of a few donors were compared, and around 5.1% of clonotypes were shared.

Naive CD45RA+ and memory CD45RA-negative subsets were split from CD4+ cells. A word on this clone: The antigen is not known.

The data were produced by immunoSEQ multiplex PCR, yet TCRdb's version contains in-frame clones alone and is incomplete. The sample carries around 2,000,000 clones, around 95% recorded once. The source material was naive CD4+ T cells sorted from blood. Subset in this sample: CD45RA+ positively selected. The chain is built from TRBV14 and TRBJ1-3; perhaps TRBD1 as D (5 bases). The sequence was collected from a young man in good health. Here the CDR3 reads CASSQQGLFSGNTIYF. The DNA of the CDR3 is TGTGCCAGCAGCCAACAGGGACTGTTCTCTGGAAACACCATATATTTT.